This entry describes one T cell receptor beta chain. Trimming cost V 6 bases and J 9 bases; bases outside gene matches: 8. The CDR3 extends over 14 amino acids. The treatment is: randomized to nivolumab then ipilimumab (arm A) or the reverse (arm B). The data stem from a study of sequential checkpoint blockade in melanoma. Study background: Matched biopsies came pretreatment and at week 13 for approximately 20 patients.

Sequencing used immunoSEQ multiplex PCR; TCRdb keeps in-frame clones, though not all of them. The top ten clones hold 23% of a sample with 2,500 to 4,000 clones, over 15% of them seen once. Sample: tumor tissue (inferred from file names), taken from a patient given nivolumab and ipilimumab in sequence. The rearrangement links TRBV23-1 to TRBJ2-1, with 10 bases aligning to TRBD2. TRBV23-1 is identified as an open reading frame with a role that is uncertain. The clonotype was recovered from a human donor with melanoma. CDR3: CASSQGVAGGEQFF. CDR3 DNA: TGCGCCAGCAGCCAAGGGGTAGCGGGGGGTGAGCAGTTCTTC.